This TCR beta chain was observed in a study of beta chain features in type 1 diabetes. Study results and caveats: Patients with Type 1 diabetes showed moderately but significantly shorter TCRB CDR3s in all four CD4+ subsets. Highly expressing activated T cells could be over-counted with a cDNA template.

This clone came up a few times. Antigen unknown. The whole isolated RNA underwent reverse transcription, so sequencing captured expressed TCRB transcripts. The method was immunoSEQ multiplex PCR; TCRdb's version includes in-frame clones alone and lacks a portion of them. The sample includes a few hundred thousand clones, approximately 14% of them seen just once. The V gene's germline CDR1 is SQVTM and CDR2 ANQGSEA. The CDR3 contains 11 residues. The chain is built from TRBV29-1 and TRBJ1-1; no firm D call. The sample comprised central memory CD4+ T cells from blood. This TCR derives from a man aged 30 to 45 in good health. CDR3 sequence: CIVQQNTEAFF. DNA of the CDR3: TGCATTGTGCAACAGAACACTGAAGCTTTCTTT.